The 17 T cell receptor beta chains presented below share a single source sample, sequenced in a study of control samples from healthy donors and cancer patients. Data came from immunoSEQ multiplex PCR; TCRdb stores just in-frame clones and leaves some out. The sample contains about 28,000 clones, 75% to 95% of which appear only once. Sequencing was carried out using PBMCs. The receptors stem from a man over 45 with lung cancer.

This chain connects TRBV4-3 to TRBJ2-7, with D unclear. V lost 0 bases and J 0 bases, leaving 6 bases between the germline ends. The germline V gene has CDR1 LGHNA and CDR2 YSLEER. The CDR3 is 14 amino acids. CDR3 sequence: CASSQDPGSYEQYF. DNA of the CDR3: TGCGCCAGCAGCCAAGATCCCGGCTCCTACGAGCAGTACTTC.

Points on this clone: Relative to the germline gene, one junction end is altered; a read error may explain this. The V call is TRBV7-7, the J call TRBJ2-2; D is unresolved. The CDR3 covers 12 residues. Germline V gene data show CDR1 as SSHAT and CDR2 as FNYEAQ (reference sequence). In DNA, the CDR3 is TGTGCTAGCAGCTTAGGCACCGGGGAGCTGTTTTTT. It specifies CASSLGTGELFF. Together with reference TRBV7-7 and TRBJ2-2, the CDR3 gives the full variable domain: GAGVSQSPRYKVTKRGQDVTLRCDPISSHATLYWYQQALGQGPEFLTYFNYEAQPDKSGLPSDRFSAERPEGSISTLTIQRTEQRDSAMYRCASSLGTGELFFGEGSRLTVL.

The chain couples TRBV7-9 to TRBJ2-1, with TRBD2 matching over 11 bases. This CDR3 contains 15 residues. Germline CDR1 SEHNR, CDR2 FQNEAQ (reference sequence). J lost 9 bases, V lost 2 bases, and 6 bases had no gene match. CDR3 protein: CASSLISSGGSEQFF. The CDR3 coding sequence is TGTGCCAGCAGCTTAATCTCTAGCGGGGGGTCTGAGCAGTTCTTC.

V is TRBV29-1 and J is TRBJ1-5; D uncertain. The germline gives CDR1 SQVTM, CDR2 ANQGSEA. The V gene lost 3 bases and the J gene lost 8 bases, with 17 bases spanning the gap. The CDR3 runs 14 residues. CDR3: CSVDSGISGEPQHF. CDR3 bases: TGCAGCGTTGATTCCGGGATATCAGGTGAGCCCCAGCATTTT.

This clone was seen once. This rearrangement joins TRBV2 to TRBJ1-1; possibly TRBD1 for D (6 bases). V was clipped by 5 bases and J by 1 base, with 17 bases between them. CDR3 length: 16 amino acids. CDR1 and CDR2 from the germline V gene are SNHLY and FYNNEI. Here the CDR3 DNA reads TGTGCCAGCAGTCGGGACAACTTCCATTCGAACACTGAAGCTTTCTTT. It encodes CASSRDNFHSNTEAFF.

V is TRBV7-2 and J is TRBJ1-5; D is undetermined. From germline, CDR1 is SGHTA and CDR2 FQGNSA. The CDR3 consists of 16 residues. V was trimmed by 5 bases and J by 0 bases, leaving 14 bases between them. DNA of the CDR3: TGTGCCAGCAGCCCGGAGACACCGTATAGCAATCAGCCCCAGCATTTT. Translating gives CASSPETPYSNQPQHF.

CDR3 nucleotide sequence: TGTGCCAGCAGTGACACAACCGGGACCCCTCGGAAGTTGGCCACCTTC. It codes for CASSDTTGTPRKLATF. The chain carries TRBV6-1 and TRBJ1-2; D perhaps matches TRBD1 (5 bases). With 3 bases removed from V and 13 bases from J, the gap between germline ends came to 27 bases. In germline, CDR1 is MNHNS, CDR2 SASEGT. The CDR3 covers 16 residues.

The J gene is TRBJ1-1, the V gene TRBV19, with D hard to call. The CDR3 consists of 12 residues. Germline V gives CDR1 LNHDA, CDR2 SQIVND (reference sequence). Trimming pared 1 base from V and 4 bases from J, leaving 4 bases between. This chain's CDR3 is CASSIARTEAFF. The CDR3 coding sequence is TGTGCCAGTAGTATAGCACGCACTGAAGCTTTCTTT.

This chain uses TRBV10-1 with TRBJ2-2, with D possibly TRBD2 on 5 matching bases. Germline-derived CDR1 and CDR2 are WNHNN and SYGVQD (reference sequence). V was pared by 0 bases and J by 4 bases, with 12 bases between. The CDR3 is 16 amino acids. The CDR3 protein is CASSESEGLGTGELFF. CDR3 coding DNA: TGCGCCAGCAGTGAGTCTGAGGGCTTGGGCACCGGGGAGCTGTTTTTT.

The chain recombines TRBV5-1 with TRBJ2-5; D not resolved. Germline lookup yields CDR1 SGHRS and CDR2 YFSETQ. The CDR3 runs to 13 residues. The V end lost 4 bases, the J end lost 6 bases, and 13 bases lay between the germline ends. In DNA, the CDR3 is TGCGCCAGCAGCCCAGGTCCGGTACAGACCCAGTACTTC. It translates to CASSPGPVQTQYF.

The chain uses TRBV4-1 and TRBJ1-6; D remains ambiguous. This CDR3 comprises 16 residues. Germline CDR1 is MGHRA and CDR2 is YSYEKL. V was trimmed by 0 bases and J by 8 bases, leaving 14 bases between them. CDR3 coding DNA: TGCGCCAGCAGCCAAGACTCCTTCGGACCTTATTCACCCCTCCACTTT. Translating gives CASSQDSFGPYSPLHF.

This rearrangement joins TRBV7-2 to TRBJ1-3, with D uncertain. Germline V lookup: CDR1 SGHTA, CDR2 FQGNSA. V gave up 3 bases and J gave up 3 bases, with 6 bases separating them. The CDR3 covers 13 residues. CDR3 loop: CASSLGYGNTIYF. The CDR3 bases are TGTGCCAGCAGCTTGGGATATGGAAACACCATATATTTT.

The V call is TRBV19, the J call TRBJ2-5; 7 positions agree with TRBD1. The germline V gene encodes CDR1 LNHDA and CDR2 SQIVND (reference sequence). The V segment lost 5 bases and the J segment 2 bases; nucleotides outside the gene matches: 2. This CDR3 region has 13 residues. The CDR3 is CASSPQGQETQYF. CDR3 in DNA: TGTGCCAGTAGTCCACAGGGGCAAGAGACCCAGTACTTC.

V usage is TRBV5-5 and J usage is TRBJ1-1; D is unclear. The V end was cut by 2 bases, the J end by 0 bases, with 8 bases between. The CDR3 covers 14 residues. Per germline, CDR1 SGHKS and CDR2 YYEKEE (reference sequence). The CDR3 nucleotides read TGTGCCAGCAGCTTCTCCTGGTTGAACACTGAAGCTTTCTTT. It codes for CASSFSWLNTEAFF.

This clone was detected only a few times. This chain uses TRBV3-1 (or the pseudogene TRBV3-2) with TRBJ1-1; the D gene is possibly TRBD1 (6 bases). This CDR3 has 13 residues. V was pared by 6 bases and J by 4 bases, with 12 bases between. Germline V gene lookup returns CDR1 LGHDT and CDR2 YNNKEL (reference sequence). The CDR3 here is CASRQGTGTEAFF. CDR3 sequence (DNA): TGTGCCAGCAGACAGGGAACAGGCACTGAAGCTTTCTTT.

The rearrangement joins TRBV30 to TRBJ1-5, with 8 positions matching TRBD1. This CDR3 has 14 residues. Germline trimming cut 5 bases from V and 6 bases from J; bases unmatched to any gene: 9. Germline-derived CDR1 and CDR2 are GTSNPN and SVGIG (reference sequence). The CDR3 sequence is CAWETSGGGQPQHF. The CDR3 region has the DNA TGTGCCTGGGAGACCTCAGGGGGCGGTCAGCCCCAGCATTTT.

CDR3 sequence: CASSQNTDPYSSYEQYF. CDR3 DNA: TGTGCCAGCAGCCAAAACACCGATCCGTATAGCTCCTACGAGCAGTACTTC. The rearrangement joins TRBV14 to TRBJ2-7; D gene ambiguous. The ends were cut back, 2 bases at V and 0 bases at J, with 17 bases in the middle. Germline V gives CDR1 SGHDN, CDR2 FVKESK. The CDR3 is 17 amino acids. Using reference TRBV14 and TRBJ2-7 for the parts outside the CDR3, the full variable domain is EAGVTQFPSHSVIEKGQTVTLRCDPISGHDNLYWYRRVMGKEIKFLLHFVKESKQDESGMPNNRFLAERTGGTYSTLKVQPAELEDSGVYFCASSQNTDPYSSYEQYFGPGTRLTVT.